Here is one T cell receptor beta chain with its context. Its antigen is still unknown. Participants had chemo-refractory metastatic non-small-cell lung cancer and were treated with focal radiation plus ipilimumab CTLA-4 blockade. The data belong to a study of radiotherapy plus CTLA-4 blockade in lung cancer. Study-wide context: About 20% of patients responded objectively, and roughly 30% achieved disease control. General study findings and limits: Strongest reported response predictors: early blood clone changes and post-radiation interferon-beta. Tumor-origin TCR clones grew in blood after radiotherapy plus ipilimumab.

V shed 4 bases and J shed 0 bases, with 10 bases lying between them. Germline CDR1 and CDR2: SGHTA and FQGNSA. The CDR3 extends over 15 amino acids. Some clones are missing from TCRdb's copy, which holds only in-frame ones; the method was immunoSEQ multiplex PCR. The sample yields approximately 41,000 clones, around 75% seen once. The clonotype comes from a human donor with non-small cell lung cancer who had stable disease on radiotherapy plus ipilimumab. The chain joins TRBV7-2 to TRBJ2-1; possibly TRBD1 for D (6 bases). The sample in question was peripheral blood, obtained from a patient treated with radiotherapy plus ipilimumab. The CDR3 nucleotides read TGTGCCAGCAGCTCGTGGACAGCCTCCTACAATGAGCAGTTCTTC. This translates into CASSSWTASYNEQFF.